This T cell receptor (beta chain) was sequenced during a study of T cell changes during pregnancy in multiple sclerosis. This CDR3 is 15 amino acids long. The ends lost 5 bases at V and 7 bases at J; junction bases unmatched: 11. Looked up from germline, CDR1 is SGHAT and CDR2 is FQNNGV. TCRdb's table, derived via immunoSEQ multiplex PCR, lists solely in-frame clones and lacks some. The profile shows some 70,000 clones, roughly nine tenths of them singletons. The clonotype comes from a female donor in good health, enrolled as a control in a pregnancy study. The V and J genes are TRBV11-2 and TRBJ2-7; 10 bases map to TRBD2. Sample: peripheral blood, taken after pregnancy. The CDR3 spells CASSRGEREGSEQYF. CDR3 sequence (DNA): TGTGCCAGCAGCCGCGGCGAGCGGGAGGGTAGTGAGCAGTACTTC.